This TCR beta chain was found in a study of shared clonotypes between healthy human individuals. Study observations and caveats: Among the subsets, naive ones generally showed larger estimated richness than memory ones. The sharing of approximately 4.6% of naive CD4 clonotypes was seen across several donors.

V lost 6 bases to trimming and J lost 3 bases; unmatched junction nucleotides: 2. CDR3 size: 13 residues. Germline loops: CDR1 SGHVS, CDR2 FQNEAQ. This table comes from immunoSEQ multiplex PCR, and its TCRdb copy is limited to in-frame clones, with some not included. The data contain around 2.1 million clones, 85% to 95% of them singletons. It was CD45RO-negative cells, positively selected for CCR7, that made up naive CD8 cells, with terminally differentiated effector memory CD45RA+ cells excluded. A remark on this clone: The antigen remains undetermined. This sample also contains other DNA sequences that code for the same CDR3.

The sequence came from a man younger than 35 in good health. Some clones in this sample may be carry-over from other donors' samples. The chain carries TRBV7-8 and TRBJ2-7; 10 bases are shared with TRBD1. The material sequenced was naive CD8+ T cells from PBMCs. The DNA for the CDR3 is TGTGCCAGCAGTCGGGACAGGGGCTACGAGCAGTACTTC. This codes for CASSRDRGYEQYF.